This TCR beta chain was documented in a study of T cell responses to AZD1222 COVID-19 vaccine. Study-wide results and limits: Donors, mostly white British, included more females; clonal diversity was possibly underestimated. Across spike, vaccine-associated CD4 TCRs were found, dominant at 160-218 and 743-854. Spike-specific TCR breadth and depth were elevated following two AZD1222 doses. Only 6 or 7 people who got AZD1222 tested seropositive at baseline.

Trimming took 3 bases from V and 8 from J; bases not matched to a gene: 13. The CDR3 spans 16 residues. Per the germline V gene, CDR1 is LNHDA and CDR2 is SQIVND (reference sequence). Here immunoSEQ multiplex PCR was the method, and the copy in TCRdb shows in-frame clones only, minus some. The sample includes 96,000 or so clones, under 90% of them seen just once. Regarding this clone: Its antigen remains unknown.

Sequencing was performed on peripheral blood, taken on day 0 of AZD1222 vaccination. This TCR was recovered from an adult in good health. The rearrangement links TRBV19 to TRBJ1-2; 9 nucleotides line up with TRBD1. CDR3 bases: TGTGCCAGTAGTATCGGGGGACAGGGTAGTTTGAGCGGCTACACCTTC. It codes for CASSIGGQGSLSGYTF. Complete variable domain (other parts from reference TRBV19 and TRBJ1-2): DGGITQSPKYLFRKEGQNVTLSCEQNLNHDAMYWYRQDPGQGLRLIYYSQIVNDFQKGDIAEGYSVSREKKESFPLTVTSAQKNPTAFYLCASSIGGQGSLSGYTFGSGTRLTVV.